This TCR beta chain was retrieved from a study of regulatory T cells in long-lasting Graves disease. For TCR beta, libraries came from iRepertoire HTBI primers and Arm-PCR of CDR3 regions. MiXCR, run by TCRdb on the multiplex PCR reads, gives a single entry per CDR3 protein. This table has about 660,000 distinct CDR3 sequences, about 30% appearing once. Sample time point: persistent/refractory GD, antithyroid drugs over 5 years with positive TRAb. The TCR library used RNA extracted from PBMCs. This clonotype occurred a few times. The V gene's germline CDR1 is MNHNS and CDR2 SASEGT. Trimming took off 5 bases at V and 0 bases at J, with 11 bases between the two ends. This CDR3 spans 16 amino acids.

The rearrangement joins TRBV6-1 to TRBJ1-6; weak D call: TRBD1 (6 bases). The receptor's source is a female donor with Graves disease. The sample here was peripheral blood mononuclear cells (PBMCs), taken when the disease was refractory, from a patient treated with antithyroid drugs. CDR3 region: CASSPRGSSYNSPLHF. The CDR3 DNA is TGTGCCAGCAGTCCCAGGGGTAGCTCCTATAATTCACCCCTCCACTTT.